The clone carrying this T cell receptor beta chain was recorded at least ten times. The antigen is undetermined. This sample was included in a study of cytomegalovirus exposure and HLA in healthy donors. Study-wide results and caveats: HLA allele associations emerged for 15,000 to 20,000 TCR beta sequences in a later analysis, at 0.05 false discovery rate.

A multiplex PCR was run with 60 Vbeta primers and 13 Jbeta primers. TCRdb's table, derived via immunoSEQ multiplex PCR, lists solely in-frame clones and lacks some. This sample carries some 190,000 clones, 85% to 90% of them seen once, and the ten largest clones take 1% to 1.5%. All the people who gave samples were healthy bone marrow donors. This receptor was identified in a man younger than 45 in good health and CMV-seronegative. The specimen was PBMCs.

The CDR3 protein is CASSERWGTGGLTEAFF. DNA for the CDR3: TGTGCCAGCAGTGAACGATGGGGGACAGGGGGACTAACTGAAGCTTTCTTT. The chain employs TRBV6-1 and TRBJ1-1, with 11 bases identical to TRBD1. Per the germline V gene, CDR1 is MNHNS and CDR2 is SASEGT. The CDR3 sequence is 17 residues long. J lost 5 bases, V lost 2 bases, and 10 bases had no gene match.